This T cell receptor (beta chain) stems from a study of early T cells in non-severe SARS-CoV-2 infection. A single record per CDR3 protein comes from TCRdb applying MiXCR to the 5' RACE reads. Here the sample spans just under 45,000 distinct CDR3 sequences, 11% being singletons. The length of the CDR3 is 15 residues. Germline lookup yields CDR1 SGHRS and CDR2 YFSETQ. After removal of 3 bases from V and 0 bases from J, the junction contained 3 bases not matched to a gene. This clonotype was observed at least ten times. Specimen: whole blood. The genes are TRBV5-1 and TRBJ1-3, with 7 bases aligning to TRBD1. The origin of this receptor is an adult who was a healthcare worker with PCR-confirmed SARS-CoV-2 infection or an uninfected control (not recorded which). CDR3 bases: TGCGCCAGCAGCTCTGGGACAGTCTCTGGAAACACCATATATTTT. Amino acids: CASSSGTVSGNTIYF.